This TCR beta chain emerged from a study of shared clonotypes between healthy human individuals. Study as a whole: Three plates each covered CD4 naive and memory; CD8 naive two, CD8 memory one.

This CDR3 is 17 amino acids long. Trimming cost V 3 bases and J 5 bases; bases outside gene matches: 10. Germline CDR1 KGHSH, CDR2 LQKENI. Deep-level running was used for the assay. The repertoire was sequenced with immunoSEQ multiplex PCR; TCRdb's copy has only in-frame clones and lacks some. The sample includes approximately 2.4 million clones, almost 96% of them seen just once. This chain uses TRBV18 with TRBJ1-5; 10 nucleotides align to TRBD1. Material: naive CD4+ T cells sorted from blood. Noted subset: CD45RA+ positively selected. The receptor comes from a man in his late teens or twenties in good health. CDR3 region: CASSPFGGTGEDQPQHF. CDR3 bases: TGTGCCAGCTCACCCTTCGGGGGGACAGGGGAGGATCAGCCCCAGCATTTT.